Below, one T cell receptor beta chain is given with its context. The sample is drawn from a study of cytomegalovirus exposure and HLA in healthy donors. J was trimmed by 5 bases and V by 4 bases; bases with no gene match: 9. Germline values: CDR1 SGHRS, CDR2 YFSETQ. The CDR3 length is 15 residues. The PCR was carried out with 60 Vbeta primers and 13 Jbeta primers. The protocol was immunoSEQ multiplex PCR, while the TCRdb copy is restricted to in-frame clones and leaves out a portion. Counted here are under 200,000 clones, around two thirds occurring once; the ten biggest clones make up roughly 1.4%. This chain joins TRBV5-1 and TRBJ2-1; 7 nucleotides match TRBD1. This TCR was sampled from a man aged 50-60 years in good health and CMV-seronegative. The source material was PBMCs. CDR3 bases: TGCGCCAGCAGCGCGCAGGGGGTGGGGGACAATGAGCAGTTCTTC. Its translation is CASSAQGVGDNEQFF. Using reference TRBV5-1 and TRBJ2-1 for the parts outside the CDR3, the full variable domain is KAGVTQTPRYLIKTRGQQVTLSCSPISGHRSVSWYQQTPGQGLQFLFEYFSETQRNKGNFPGRFSGRQFSNSRSEMNVSTLELGDSALYLCASSAQGVGDNEQFFGPGTRLTVL.